Listed below are T cell receptor beta chains from one sample, sequenced in a study of breast tumors, draining lymph nodes, adjacent tissues. TCRdb processed the multiplex PCR reads anew with MiXCR; each CDR3 protein has one entry. The sample holds over 15,000 distinct CDR3 sequences, 40% to 65% seen once. The sample was tumor-adjacent breast tissue. These receptor sequences come from a female donor with breast cancer. Some clones in this sample may be carry-over from other donors' samples. Each CDR3 is given with its conserved first and last residue. The order of the fields is V gene, CDR3 length, D gene, J gene, clone size, CDR3 protein, CDR3 DNA. The D gene is left open where the match is weak. Rows may omit the clone size; those that give it use once, few, many or a size class.

v_call: TRBV6-5; cdr3_length: 13; d_call: -; j_call: TRBJ1-2; clone_size: -; cdr3_aa: CASSKGRLYGYTF; cdr3_nt: TGTGCCAGCAGTAAAGGACGCCTTTATGGCTACACCTTC
v_call: TRBV7-2; cdr3_length: 12; d_call: -; j_call: TRBJ2-3; clone_size: many; cdr3_aa: CASSSSHDTQYF; cdr3_nt: TGTGCCAGCAGCTCTAGTCATGATACGCAGTATTTT
v_call: TRBV2; cdr3_length: 14; d_call: TRBD1; j_call: TRBJ2-7; clone_size: -; cdr3_aa: CASTPDRGPYEQYF; cdr3_nt: TGTGCCAGCACCCCCGACAGGGGTCCCTACGAGCAGTACTTC
v_call: TRBV12-3/TRBV12-4; cdr3_length: 16; d_call: TRBD1; j_call: TRBJ2-5; clone_size: -; cdr3_aa: CASRAFGTGQRETQYF; cdr3_nt: TGTGCCAGCAGGGCTTTTGGGACAGGCCAACGAGAGACCCAGTACTTC
v_call: TRBV7-3; cdr3_length: 14; d_call: TRBD2; j_call: TRBJ2-7; clone_size: -; cdr3_aa: CASSYGTSIREQYF; cdr3_nt: TGTGCCAGCAGCTACGGGACTAGCATCCGTGAGCAGTACTTC
v_call: TRBV3-1; cdr3_length: 17; d_call: -; j_call: TRBJ2-3; clone_size: many; cdr3_aa: CASSRTRVAHMTDTQYF; cdr3_nt: TGTGCCAGCAGCCGAACTAGGGTAGCACACATGACAGATACGCAGTATTTT
v_call: TRBV6-1; cdr3_length: 13; d_call: -; j_call: TRBJ1-2; clone_size: -; cdr3_aa: CASSEGPNYGYTF; cdr3_nt: TGTGCCAGCAGTGAAGGGCCTAACTATGGCTACACCTTC
v_call: TRBV11-3; cdr3_length: 16; d_call: TRBD2; j_call: TRBJ2-1; clone_size: many; cdr3_aa: CASSLGTSGVYNEQFF; cdr3_nt: TGTGCCAGCAGCTTAGGGACTAGCGGGGTCTACAATGAGCAGTTCTTC
v_call: TRBV14; cdr3_length: 16; d_call: TRBD1; j_call: TRBJ2-2; clone_size: -; cdr3_aa: CASSSWTGGDTGELFF; cdr3_nt: TGTGCCAGCAGCTCTTGGACAGGCGGAGACACCGGGGAGCTGTTTTTT
v_call: TRBV24-1; cdr3_length: 16; d_call: TRBD1; j_call: TRBJ1-5; clone_size: -; cdr3_aa: CATSEKNRGSTQPQHF; cdr3_nt: TGTGCCACCAGTGAAAAGAACAGGGGAAGTACTCAGCCCCAGCATTTT
v_call: TRBV20-1; cdr3_length: 13; d_call: -; j_call: TRBJ2-1; clone_size: medium-sized; cdr3_aa: CSARLNRDNEQFF; cdr3_nt: TGCAGTGCTAGACTCAACAGGGACAATGAGCAGTTCTTC
v_call: TRBV5-1; cdr3_length: 12; d_call: TRBD2; j_call: TRBJ2-1; clone_size: -; cdr3_aa: CASATSANEQFF; cdr3_nt: TGCGCCAGCGCGACTAGCGCCAATGAGCAGTTCTTC
v_call: TRBV6-1; cdr3_length: 14; d_call: TRBD1; j_call: TRBJ2-1; clone_size: many; cdr3_aa: CASSPRDRGLVQFF; cdr3_nt: TGTGCCAGCAGTCCCCGGGACAGGGGGCTTGTGCAGTTCTTC
v_call: TRBV20-1; cdr3_length: 16; d_call: -; j_call: TRBJ2-1; clone_size: few; cdr3_aa: CSANPQTVSSYNEQFF; cdr3_nt: TGCAGTGCTAACCCCCAGACGGTTAGCTCCTACAATGAGCAGTTCTTC
v_call: TRBV12-3/TRBV12-4; cdr3_length: 19; d_call: TRBD2; j_call: TRBJ2-2; clone_size: many; cdr3_aa: CASSSRIGTSVANTGELFF; cdr3_nt: TGTGCCAGCAGTTCACGTATTGGGACTAGCGTTGCGAACACCGGGGAGCTGTTTTTT
v_call: TRBV12-3/TRBV12-4; cdr3_length: 12; d_call: -; j_call: TRBJ1-5; clone_size: many; cdr3_aa: CASSSDSRPQHF; cdr3_nt: TGTGCCAGCAGCTCGGACAGTCGGCCCCAGCATTTT
v_call: TRBV9; cdr3_length: 17; d_call: TRBD1; j_call: TRBJ1-2; clone_size: -; cdr3_aa: CASSVEGTGGTNYGYTF; cdr3_nt: TGTGCCAGCAGCGTAGAGGGGACAGGGGGCACTAACTATGGCTACACCTTC
v_call: TRBV24-1; cdr3_length: 18; d_call: TRBD2; j_call: TRBJ2-1; clone_size: -; cdr3_aa: CATSDPTPLAGGDNEQFF; cdr3_nt: TGTGCCACCAGTGACCCCACTCCACTAGCGGGAGGGGACAATGAGCAGTTCTTC
v_call: TRBV29-1; cdr3_length: 14; d_call: -; j_call: TRBJ2-5; clone_size: medium-sized; cdr3_aa: CSVEAPGKTETQYF; cdr3_nt: TGCAGCGTTGAAGCCCCCGGGAAGACGGAGACCCAGTACTTC
v_call: TRBV12-3/TRBV12-4; cdr3_length: 15; d_call: -; j_call: TRBJ2-3; clone_size: -; cdr3_aa: CASSWDTDFTDTQYF; cdr3_nt: TGTGCCAGCAGTTGGGACACCGACTTCACAGATACGCAGTATTTT
v_call: TRBV24-1; cdr3_length: 19; d_call: TRBD2; j_call: TRBJ2-1; clone_size: -; cdr3_aa: CATSEGFPLAGGGTNEQLF; cdr3_nt: TGTGCCACCAGTGAGGGTTTCCCTCTAGCGGGGGGAGGCACAAATGAGCAGCTCTTC
v_call: TRBV20-1; cdr3_length: 11; d_call: TRBD2; j_call: TRBJ2-7; clone_size: medium-sized; cdr3_aa: CSARAGGEQYF; cdr3_nt: TGCAGTGCTCGAGCGGGAGGCGAGCAGTACTTC
v_call: TRBV9; cdr3_length: 15; d_call: TRBD2; j_call: TRBJ2-7; clone_size: -; cdr3_aa: CASSGGTSGSREQYF; cdr3_nt: TGTGCCAGCAGCGGTGGGACTAGCGGGAGTCGAGAGCAGTACTTC
v_call: TRBV29-1; cdr3_length: 14; d_call: TRBD1; j_call: TRBJ1-2; clone_size: -; cdr3_aa: CSVVGTGHNYGYTF; cdr3_nt: TGCAGCGTAGTCGGGACAGGACATAACTATGGCTACACCTTC
v_call: TRBV27; cdr3_length: 15; d_call: TRBD1; j_call: TRBJ1-6; clone_size: once; cdr3_aa: CASSRTGTENSPLHF; cdr3_nt: TGTGCCAGCAGTCGAACCGGGACAGAGAATTCACCCCTCCACTTT
v_call: TRBV5-1; cdr3_length: 17; d_call: -; j_call: TRBJ2-2; clone_size: many; cdr3_aa: CASREEPGRVYTGELFF; cdr3_nt: TGCGCCAGCAGAGAGGAACCCGGTAGGGTTTACACCGGGGAGCTGTTTTTT
v_call: TRBV9; cdr3_length: 15; d_call: TRBD2; j_call: TRBJ2-1; clone_size: once; cdr3_aa: CASSGGTSGLSEQFF; cdr3_nt: TGTGCCAGCAGCGGTGGGACTAGCGGTTTGAGTGAGCAGTTCTTC
v_call: TRBV7-3; cdr3_length: 15; d_call: -; j_call: TRBJ2-3; clone_size: -; cdr3_aa: CAGSFGRIDTDTQYF; cdr3_nt: TGTGCCGGCAGCTTTGGCAGGATAGACACAGATACGCAGTACTTT
v_call: TRBV5-6; cdr3_length: 13; d_call: -; j_call: TRBJ2-3; clone_size: -; cdr3_aa: CASSLADTDTQYF; cdr3_nt: TGTGCCAGCAGCTTGGCCGATACAGATACGCAGTATTTT